These 5 T cell receptor beta chains were sequenced from one sample in a study of vaccination and CD4 T cells after COVID-19. These receptors lack a known antigen. Regarding time point: late sampling 161 to 241 days after vaccination in a few convalescent patients. Treatment indicated: approximately 9-day PBMC culture with coronavirus spike peptide pools or control peptides (ViraFEST assay). Once obtained from cultured CD4+ T cells, the DNA was sequenced using the Oncomine TCR Beta short-read assay. From the PCR reads, TCRdb called clonotypes with MiXCR, one entry per CDR3 protein. The sample has 20,000 to 30,000 distinct CDR3 sequences, 28% seen once. Sequences were derived from CD4+ T cells from blood, cultured in vitro, sampled about 7 months after SARS-CoV-2 vaccination. These receptors were taken from a human donor who had recovered from COVID-19.

This rearrangement joins TRBV6-2 or TRBV6-3 to TRBJ2-4; TRBD1 matches at 8 bases. Germline V gene data show CDR1 as MNHEY and CDR2 as SVGEGT. With 6 bases clipped from V and 8 bases from J, the junction kept 9 bases outside the gene matches. The CDR3 totals 14 residues. The CDR3: CASREPGQEDIQYF. The CDR3 DNA sequence: TGTGCCAGCAGAGAACCGGGACAGGAGGACATTCAGTACTTC.

This clonotype has more than one count but fewer than ten. This chain uses TRBV7-3 with TRBJ2-1; D not resolved. This CDR3 has 14 residues. V lost 7 bases and J lost 5, with 15 bases in between. CDR1 SGHTA and CDR2 FQGTGA come from the germline V gene. The DNA of the CDR3 is TGTGCCAGCAACATCGATGGACGTGACAATGAGCAGTTCTTC. This sequence encodes CASNIDGRDNEQFF.

The V gene is TRBV11-2, the J gene TRBJ1-1, with 8 bases fitting TRBD1. Germline CDR1 reads SGHAT; CDR2 reads FQNNGV. This CDR3 region has 14 residues. V was clipped by 5 bases and J by 6 bases; unmatched bases: 8. CDR3 loop: CASSPGQGRSEAFF. DNA for the CDR3: TGTGCCAGCAGCCCCGGACAGGGTCGGTCTGAAGCTTTCTTT. Full variable domain (remainder filled in from reference TRBV11-2 and TRBJ1-1): EAGVAQSPRYKIIEKRQSVAFWCNPISGHATLYWYQQILGQGPKLLIQFQNNGVVDDSQLPKDRFSAERLKGVDSTLKIQPAKLEDSAVYLCASSPGQGRSEAFFGQGTRLTVV.

The chain has TRBV19 and TRBJ2-7; the D gene is possibly TRBD1 (6 bases). Trimming removed 1 base at V and 2 bases at J, with 12 bases between. In germline, CDR1 is LNHDA, CDR2 SQIVND (reference sequence). The CDR3 has 15 amino acids. Written as DNA, the CDR3 is TGTGCCAGTAGTATAGTTGGGACAAGGACCTACGAGCAGTACTTC. It yields the protein CASSIVGTRTYEQYF.

This clonotype was counted a few times. The chain combines TRBV7-2 with TRBJ2-7; D is uncertain. The germline V gene has CDR1 SGHTA and CDR2 FQGNSA. V shed 2 bases and J shed 6 bases, with 8 bases lying between them. The CDR3 loop spans 12 amino acids. This CDR3 reads CASSLTGSEQYF. The CDR3 DNA is TGTGCCAGCAGCTTAACTGGAAGCGAGCAGTACTTC.